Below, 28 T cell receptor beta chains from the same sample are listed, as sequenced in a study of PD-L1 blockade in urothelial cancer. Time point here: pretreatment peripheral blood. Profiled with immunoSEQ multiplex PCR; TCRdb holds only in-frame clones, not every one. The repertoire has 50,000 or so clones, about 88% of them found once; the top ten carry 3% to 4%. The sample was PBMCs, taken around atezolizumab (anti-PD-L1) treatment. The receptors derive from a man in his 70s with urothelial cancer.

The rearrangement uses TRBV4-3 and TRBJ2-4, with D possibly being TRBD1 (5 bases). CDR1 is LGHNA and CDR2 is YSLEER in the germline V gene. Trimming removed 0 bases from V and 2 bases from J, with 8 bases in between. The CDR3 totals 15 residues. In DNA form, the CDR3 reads TGCGCCAGCAGCCAAGATCAGGGCCCCAAAAACATTCAGTACTTC. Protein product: CASSQDQGPKNIQYF.

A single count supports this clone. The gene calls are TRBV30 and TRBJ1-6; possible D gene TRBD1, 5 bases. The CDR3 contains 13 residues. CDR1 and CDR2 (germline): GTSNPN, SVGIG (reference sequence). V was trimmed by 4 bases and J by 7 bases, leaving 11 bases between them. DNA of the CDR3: TGTGCCTGGATCAGGGATTACAATTCACCCCTCCACTTT. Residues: CAWIRDYNSPLHF. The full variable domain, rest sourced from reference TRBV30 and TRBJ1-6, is SQTIHQWPATLVQPVGSPLSLECTVEGTSNPNLYWYRQAAGRGLQLLFYSVGIGQISSEVPQNLSASRPQDRQFILSSKKLLLSDSGFYLCAWIRDYNSPLHFGNGTRLTVT.

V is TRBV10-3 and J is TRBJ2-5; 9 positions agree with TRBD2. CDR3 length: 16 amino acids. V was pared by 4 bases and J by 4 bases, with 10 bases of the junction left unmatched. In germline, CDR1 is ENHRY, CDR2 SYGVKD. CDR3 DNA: TGTGCCATCAGTGGACAAGGGCGGGAGGGAGGAGAGACCCAGTACTTC. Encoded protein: CAISGQGREGGETQYF.

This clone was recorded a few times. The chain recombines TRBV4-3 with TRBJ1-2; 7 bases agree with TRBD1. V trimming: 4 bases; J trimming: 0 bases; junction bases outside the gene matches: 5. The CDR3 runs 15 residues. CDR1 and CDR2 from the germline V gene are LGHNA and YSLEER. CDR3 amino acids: CASSPRTGANYGYTF. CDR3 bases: TGCGCCAGCAGCCCACGGACAGGAGCTAACTATGGCTACACCTTC.

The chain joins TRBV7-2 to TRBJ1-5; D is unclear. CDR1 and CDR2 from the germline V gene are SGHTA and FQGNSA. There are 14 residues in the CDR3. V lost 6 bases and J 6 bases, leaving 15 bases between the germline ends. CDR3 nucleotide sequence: TGTGCCAGCAGTTCCTGGACGGGGAGTCAGCCCCAGCATTTT. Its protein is CASSSWTGSQPQHF.

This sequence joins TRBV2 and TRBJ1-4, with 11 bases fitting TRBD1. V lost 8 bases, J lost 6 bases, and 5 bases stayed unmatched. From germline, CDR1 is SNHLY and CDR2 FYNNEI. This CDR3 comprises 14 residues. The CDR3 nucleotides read TGTGCCAGCGGTCGGGACAGGGGGGATGAAAAACTGTTTTTT. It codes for CASGRDRGDEKLFF.

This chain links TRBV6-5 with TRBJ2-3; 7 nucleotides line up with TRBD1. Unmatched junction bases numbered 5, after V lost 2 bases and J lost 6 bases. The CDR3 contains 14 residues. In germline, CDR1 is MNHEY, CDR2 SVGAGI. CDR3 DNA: TGTGCCAGCAGTTACGGGACAGCCTGGGATACGCAGTATTTT. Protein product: CASSYGTAWDTQYF.

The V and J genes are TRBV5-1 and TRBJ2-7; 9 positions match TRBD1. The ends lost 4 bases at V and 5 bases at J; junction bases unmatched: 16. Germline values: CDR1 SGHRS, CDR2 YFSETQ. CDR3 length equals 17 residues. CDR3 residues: CASSPGTGGPRGDEQYF. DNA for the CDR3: TGCGCCAGCAGCCCGGGAACAGGGGGCCCCAGGGGCGACGAGCAGTACTTC.

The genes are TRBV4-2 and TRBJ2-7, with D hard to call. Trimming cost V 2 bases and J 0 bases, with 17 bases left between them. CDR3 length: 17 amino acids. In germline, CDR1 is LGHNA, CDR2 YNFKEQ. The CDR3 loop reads CASSQRSGHGSSYEQYF. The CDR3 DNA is TGTGCCAGCAGCCAACGGTCGGGTCACGGTAGCTCCTACGAGCAGTACTTC.

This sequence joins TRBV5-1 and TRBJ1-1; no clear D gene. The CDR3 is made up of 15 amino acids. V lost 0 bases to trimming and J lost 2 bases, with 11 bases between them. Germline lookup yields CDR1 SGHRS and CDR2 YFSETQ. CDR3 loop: CASSLEGGRNTEAFF. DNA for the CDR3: TGCGCCAGCAGCTTGGAGGGAGGGAGAAACACTGAAGCTTTCTTT.

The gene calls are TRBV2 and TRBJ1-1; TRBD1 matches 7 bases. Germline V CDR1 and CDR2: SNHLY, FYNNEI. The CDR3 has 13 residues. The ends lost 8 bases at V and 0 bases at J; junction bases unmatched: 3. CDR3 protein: CASPGQLNTEAFF. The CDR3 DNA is TGTGCCAGCCCGGGACAGCTGAACACTGAAGCTTTCTTT.

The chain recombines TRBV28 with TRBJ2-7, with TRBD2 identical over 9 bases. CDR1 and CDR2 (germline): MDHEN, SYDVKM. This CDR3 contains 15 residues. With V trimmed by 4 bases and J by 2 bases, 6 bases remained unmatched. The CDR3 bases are TGTGCCAGCAGTTCCTCGAGCGGGAGGCCCTACGAGCAGTACTTC. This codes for CASSSSSGRPYEQYF.

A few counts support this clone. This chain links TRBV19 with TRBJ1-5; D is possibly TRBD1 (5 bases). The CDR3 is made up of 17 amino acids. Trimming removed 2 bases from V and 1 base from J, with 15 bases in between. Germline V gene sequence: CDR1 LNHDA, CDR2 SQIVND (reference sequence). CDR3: CASSINKGIWSNQPQHF. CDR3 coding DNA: TGTGCCAGTAGTATAAACAAGGGGATTTGGAGCAATCAGCCCCAGCATTTT. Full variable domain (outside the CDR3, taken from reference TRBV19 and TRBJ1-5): DGGITQSPKYLFRKEGQNVTLSCEQNLNHDAMYWYRQDPGQGLRLIYYSQIVNDFQKGDIAEGYSVSREKKESFPLTVTSAQKNPTAFYLCASSINKGIWSNQPQHFGDGTRLSIL.

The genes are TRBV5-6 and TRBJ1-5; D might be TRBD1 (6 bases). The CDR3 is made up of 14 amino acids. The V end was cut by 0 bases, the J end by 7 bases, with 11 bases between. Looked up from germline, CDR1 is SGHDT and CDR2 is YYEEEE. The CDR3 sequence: CASSLAGGRQPQHF. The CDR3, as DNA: TGTGCCAGCAGCTTGGCCGGGGGGCGGCAGCCCCAGCATTTT.

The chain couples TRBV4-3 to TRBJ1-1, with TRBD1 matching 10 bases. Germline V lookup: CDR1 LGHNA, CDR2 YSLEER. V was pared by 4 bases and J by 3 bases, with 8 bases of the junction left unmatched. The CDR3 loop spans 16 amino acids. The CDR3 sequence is CASSPQTGQGDTEAFF. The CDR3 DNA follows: TGCGCCAGCAGCCCGCAAACCGGACAGGGGGACACTGAAGCTTTCTTT.

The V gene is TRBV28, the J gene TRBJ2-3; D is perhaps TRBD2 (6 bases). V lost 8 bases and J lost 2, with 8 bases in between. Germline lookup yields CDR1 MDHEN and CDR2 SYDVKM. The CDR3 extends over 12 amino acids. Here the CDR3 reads CASGDSTDTQYF. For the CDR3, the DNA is TGTGCCAGCGGGGACTCCACAGATACGCAGTATTTT.

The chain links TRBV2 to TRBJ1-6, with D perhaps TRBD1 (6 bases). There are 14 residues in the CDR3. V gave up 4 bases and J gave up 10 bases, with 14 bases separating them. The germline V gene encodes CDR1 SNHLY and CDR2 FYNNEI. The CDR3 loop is CASSVGQSPSPLHF. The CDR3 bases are TGTGCCAGCAGTGTAGGACAGAGCCCATCACCCCTCCACTTT.

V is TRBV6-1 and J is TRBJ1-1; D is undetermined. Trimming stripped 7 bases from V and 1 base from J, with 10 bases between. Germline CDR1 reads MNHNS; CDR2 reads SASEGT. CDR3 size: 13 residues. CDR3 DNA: TGTGCCAGCAAGATCGGAGGGAACACTGAAGCTTTCTTT. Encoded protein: CASKIGGNTEAFF.

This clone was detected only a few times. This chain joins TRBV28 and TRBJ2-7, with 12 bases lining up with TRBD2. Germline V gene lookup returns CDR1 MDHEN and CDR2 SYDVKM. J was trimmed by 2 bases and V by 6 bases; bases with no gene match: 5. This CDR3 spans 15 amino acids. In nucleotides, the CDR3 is TGTGCCAGCAGATCTAGCGGGAGGGAGGCCTACGAGCAGTACTTC. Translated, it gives CASRSSGREAYEQYF.

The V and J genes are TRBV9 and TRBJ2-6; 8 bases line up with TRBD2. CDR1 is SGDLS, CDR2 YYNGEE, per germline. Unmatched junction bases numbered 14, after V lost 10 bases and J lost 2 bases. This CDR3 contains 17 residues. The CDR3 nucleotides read TGTGCCCCTTTGGCGGGAGGAGGAAGGACTGGGGCCAACGTCCTGACTTTC. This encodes CAPLAGGGRTGANVLTF.

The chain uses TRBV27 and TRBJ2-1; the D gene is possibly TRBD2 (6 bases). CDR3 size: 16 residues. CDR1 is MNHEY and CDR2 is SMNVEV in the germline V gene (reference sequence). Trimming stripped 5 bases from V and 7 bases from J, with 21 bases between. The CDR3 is CASSTRDAATRNEQFF. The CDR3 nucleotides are TGTGCCAGCAGTACACGGGACGCGGCGACTAGAAATGAGCAGTTCTTC.

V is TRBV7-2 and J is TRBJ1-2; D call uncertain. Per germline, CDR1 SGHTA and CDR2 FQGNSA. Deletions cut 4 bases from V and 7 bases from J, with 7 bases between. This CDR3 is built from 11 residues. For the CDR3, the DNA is TGTGCCAGCAGCTCCCTGGCTGGCTACACCTTC. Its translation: CASSSLAGYTF.

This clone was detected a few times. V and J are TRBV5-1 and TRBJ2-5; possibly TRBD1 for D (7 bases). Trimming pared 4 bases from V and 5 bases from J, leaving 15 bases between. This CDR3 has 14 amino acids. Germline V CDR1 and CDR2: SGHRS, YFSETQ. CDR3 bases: TGCGCCAGCAGCAGAGAACAGGGGAGGGAGACCCAGTACTTC. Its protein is CASSREQGRETQYF. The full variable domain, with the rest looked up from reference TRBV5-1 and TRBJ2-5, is KAGVTQTPRYLIKTRGQQVTLSCSPISGHRSVSWYQQTPGQGLQFLFEYFSETQRNKGNFPGRFSGRQFSNSRSEMNVSTLELGDSALYLCASSREQGRETQYFGPGTRLLVL.

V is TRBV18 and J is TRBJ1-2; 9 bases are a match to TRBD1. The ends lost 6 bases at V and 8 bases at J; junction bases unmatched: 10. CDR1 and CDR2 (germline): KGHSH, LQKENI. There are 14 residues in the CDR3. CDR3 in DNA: TGTGCCAGCTCCGACGGACAGGGGTTAGGAGGCTACACCTTC. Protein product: CASSDGQGLGGYTF.

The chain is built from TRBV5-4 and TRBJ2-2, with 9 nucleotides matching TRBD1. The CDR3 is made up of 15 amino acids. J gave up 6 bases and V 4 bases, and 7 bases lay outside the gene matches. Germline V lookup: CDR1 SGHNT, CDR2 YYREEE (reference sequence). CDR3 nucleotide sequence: TGTGCCAGCAGCCGACAGGGGGGCGCCGCCGGGGAGCTGTTTTTT. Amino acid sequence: CASSRQGGAAGELFF.

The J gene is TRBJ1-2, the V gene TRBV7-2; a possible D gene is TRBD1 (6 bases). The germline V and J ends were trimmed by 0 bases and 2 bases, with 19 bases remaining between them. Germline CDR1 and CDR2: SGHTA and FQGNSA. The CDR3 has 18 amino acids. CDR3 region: CASSLALGLRTENYGYTF. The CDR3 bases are TGTGCCAGCAGCTTAGCGCTCGGGTTACGGACAGAGAACTATGGCTACACCTTC.

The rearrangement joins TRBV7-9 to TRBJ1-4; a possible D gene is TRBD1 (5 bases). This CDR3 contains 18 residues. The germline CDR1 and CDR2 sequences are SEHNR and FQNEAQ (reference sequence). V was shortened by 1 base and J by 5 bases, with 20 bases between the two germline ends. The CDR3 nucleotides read TGTGCCAGCAGCTTAGACATCGGGGGGGAAGATAGCAATGAAAAACTGTTTTTT. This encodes CASSLDIGGEDSNEKLFF.

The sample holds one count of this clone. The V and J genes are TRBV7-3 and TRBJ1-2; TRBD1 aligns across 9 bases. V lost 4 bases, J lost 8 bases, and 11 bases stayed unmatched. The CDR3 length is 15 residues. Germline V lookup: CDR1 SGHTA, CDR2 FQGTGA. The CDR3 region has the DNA TGTGCCAGCAGCTCTTGGGACAGGGAGCCGTTGGGCTACACCTTC. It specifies CASSSWDREPLGYTF.